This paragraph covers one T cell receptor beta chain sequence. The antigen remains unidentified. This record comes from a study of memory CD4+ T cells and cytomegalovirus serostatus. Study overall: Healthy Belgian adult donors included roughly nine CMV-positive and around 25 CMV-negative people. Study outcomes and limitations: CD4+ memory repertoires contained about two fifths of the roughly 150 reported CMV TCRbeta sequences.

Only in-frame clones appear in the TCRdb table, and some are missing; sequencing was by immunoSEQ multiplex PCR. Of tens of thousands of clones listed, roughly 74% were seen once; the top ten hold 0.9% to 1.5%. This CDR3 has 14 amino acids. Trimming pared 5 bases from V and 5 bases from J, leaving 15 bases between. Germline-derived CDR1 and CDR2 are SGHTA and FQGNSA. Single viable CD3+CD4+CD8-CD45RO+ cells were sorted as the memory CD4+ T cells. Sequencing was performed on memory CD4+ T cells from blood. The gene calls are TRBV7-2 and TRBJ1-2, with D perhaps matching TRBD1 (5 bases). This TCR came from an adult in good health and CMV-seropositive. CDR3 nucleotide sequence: TGTGCCAGCAGCGGCGGGACGGCGGATTATGGCTACACCTTC. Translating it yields CASSGGTADYGYTF.